The entry below describes one TCR beta chain. Its antigen is currently unknown. This sample is drawn from a study of glioma-infiltrating T cells after dendritic cell vaccination. About the study: Patients had newly diagnosed or recurrent glioblastoma and received dendritic cell vaccines.

Germline CDR1 reads MNHNS; CDR2 reads SASEGT. Trimming left V 5 bases short and J 0 bases short, with 11 bases between. The CDR3 extends over 14 amino acids. Points from the study as a whole: No direct clonality-survival link was found; a diverse polyclonal response may matter.

Indicated time point: after dendritic cell vaccination, including at tumor progression/relapse. Patients had residual fresh-frozen tumor tissue and more than two years of survival data. Produced via immunoSEQ multiplex PCR; TCRdb's table is partial and in-frame only. The sample includes over 80,000 clones, about 81% of them seen just once. The J gene is TRBJ2-7, the V gene TRBV6-1; a weak D match, TRBD1 (6 bases). The sample here was blood, taken after dendritic cell vaccination. The receptor was derived from a human donor with glioblastoma. For the CDR3, the DNA is TGTGCCAGCAGTATCGACAGGAACTCCTACGAGCAGTACTTC. Translated, it gives CASSIDRNSYEQYF.